These T cell receptor beta chains were read from a single sample in a study of control samples from healthy donors and cancer patients. Using immunoSEQ multiplex PCR, the repertoire was profiled, and TCRdb retains in-frame clones only, with some absent. There are 100,000 to 150,000 clones in the sample; 92% occur only once, and approximately 2.2% lies in the top ten. Material: blood. These receptors were taken from a woman in her forties or fifties in good health. Both conserved end residues are trimmed from each CDR3. D genes are given only for firm matches.

d_gene | v_gene | CDR3aa
TRBD1 | TRBV4-2 | ASSQDAQGGTGESGNTIY
. | TRBV5-8 | ASSPFLTGANVLT
. | TRBV7-6 | ASSLGAGYSNQPQH
. | TRBV12-3/TRBV12-4 | ASSLAPHEQF
. | TRBV28 | ASRSGGAVNTEAF
TRBD2 | TRBV10-2 | ASSKVAGHEQF
. | TRBV6-6 | ASSSAAGAMAEAF
TRBD2 | TRBV28 | ASSFLGGRAVGNEQF
TRBD1 | TRBV6-5 | ASNRDRDQETQY
. | TRBV7-9 | ASSLEWSVGGSYNEQF
TRBD2 | TRBV5-1 | ASSPRVGWREVADTQY
. | TRBV25-1 | ASSASGNQPQH
. | TRBV5-1 | ASSPGPASRYYNEQF
. | TRBV4-1 | ASSYKIGPGRISYEQY
. | TRBV5-1 | ASSTGTPVSGANVLT
. | TRBV5-4 | ASSWDTYEQY
. | TRBV28 | ASSSITGPSEAF
TRBD2 | TRBV5-4 | ASSGGTSLRSDTQY
TRBD2 | TRBV5-1 | ASSPSGRVTDTQY
. | TRBV29-1 | SVVPVEANSGNTIY
TRBD1 | TRBV5-8 | ASSLEPPGQGYAQPQH
. | TRBV30 | AWKLGNTIY
. | TRBV18 | ASSPIPPEGDTEAF
TRBD1 | TRBV3-1/TRBV3-2 | ASSQDGLRQGSYGYT
. | TRBV4-2 | ASSQDRYRVSSGNTIY
TRBD2 | TRBV19 | ASSSPSWASGRGSNQETQY
. | TRBV14 | ASSSHSLGGYT
. | TRBV5-1 | ASSLDGRGNEQY
. | TRBV3-1/TRBV3-2 | ASSQEGGRNEQY
TRBD2 | TRBV15 | ATSRDLAGGETQY
. | TRBV7-6 | ASTPYDADTQY
. | TRBV2 | ASSEGRGSNQPQH
TRBD2 | TRBV19 | ASGGLAGGEQY
TRBD2 | TRBV3-1/TRBV3-2 | ASSPGGEGKQY
TRBD2 | TRBV15 | ATSSGGSFTGELF
. | TRBV7-9 | ASSLGGALYGYT
TRBD1 | TRBV19 | ASGTVQH
. | TRBV10-3 | ATGTEETQY
TRBD1 | TRBV5-1 | ASSWTGEIPLNYGYT